What follows are 20 T cell receptor beta chains derived from one specimen sequenced in a study of T cells in Graves' hyperthyroidism and ophthalmopathy. There were TCR beta CDR3 regions amplified from RNA transcripts. Researchers ran a first-round RT-PCR on the TCR CDR3 using the HTBI primer set. TCRdb re-derived calls from the multiplex PCR reads in MiXCR, one entry per CDR3 protein. The sample consists of about 340,000 distinct CDR3 sequences, over 15% of them appearing once. The source material was blood. Receptor source: a woman in her forties or fifties with Graves' hyperthyroidism.

This clonotype occurred many times. The chain recombines TRBV2 with TRBJ1-2; 8 positions match TRBD1. V gave up 9 bases and J gave up 0 bases; unmatched junction bases: 6. This CDR3 region has 14 residues. From germline, CDR1 is SNHLY and CDR2 FYNNEI. The CDR3 DNA follows: TGTGCCAGTACCGGGACAGGAACTAACTATGGCTACACCTTC. Translated, it gives CASTGTGTNYGYTF.

V and J are TRBV19 and TRBJ2-2; D possibly corresponds to TRBD1 (6 bases). Trimming left V 4 bases short and J 1 base short, with 13 bases between. CDR3 length: 16 residues. The germline V gene has CDR1 LNHDA and CDR2 SQIVND (reference sequence). CDR3 nucleotide sequence: TGTGCCAGTAGTAGAAAGCTAGGGGGGAACACCGGGGAGCTGTTTTTT. It encodes CASSRKLGGNTGELFF.

In its sample, this clonotype was seen many times. The chain couples TRBV11-1 to TRBJ2-1; 9 bases are shared with TRBD2. After removal of 7 bases from V and 7 bases from J, the junction contained 11 bases not matched to a gene. CDR1 is SGHAT and CDR2 is FQDESV in the germline V gene (reference sequence). The CDR3 is 15 residues long. CDR3 region: CASNRRGGGVNEQFF. DNA of the CDR3: TGTGCCAGCAACAGGCGGGGGGGCGGTGTAAATGAGCAGTTCTTC.

The J gene is TRBJ2-1, the V gene TRBV7-9, with 9 bases fitting TRBD1. Germline CDR1 and CDR2: SEHNR and FQNEAQ (reference sequence). Losses at the gene ends were 11 bases for V and 9 bases for J; bases not matched to a gene: 5. CDR3 length: 11 amino acids. CDR3: CASTGQGEQFF. CDR3 in DNA: TGTGCCTCCACGGGACAGGGTGAGCAGTTCTTC. Supplemented by reference TRBV7-9 and TRBJ2-1, the full variable domain reads DTGVSQNPRHKITKRGQNVTFRCDPISEHNRLYWYRQTLGQGPEFLTYFQNEAQLEKSRLLSDRFSAERPKGSFSTLEIQRTEQGDSAMYLCASTGQGEQFFGPGTRLTVL.

This clonotype has a count of ten or more. The chain recombines TRBV12-3 or TRBV12-4 with TRBJ2-7; 8 bases align to TRBD2. The CDR3 runs 13 residues. The V segment lost 6 bases and the J segment 5 bases; nucleotides outside the gene matches: 6. CDR3 sequence reads: CASRAGGADEQYF. CDR3 in DNA: TGTGCCAGCAGGGCCGGGGGGGCTGACGAGCAGTACTTC.

This clonotype came up many times. The rearrangement joins TRBV2 to TRBJ2-1, with TRBD1 matching 8 bases. V was clipped by 4 bases and J by 0 bases; unmatched bases: 2. This CDR3 has 15 amino acids. In germline, CDR1 is SNHLY, CDR2 FYNNEI. The DNA of the CDR3 is TGTGCCAGCAGTGGGACAGGGAGCTCCTACAATGAGCAGTTCTTC. It translates to CASSGTGSSYNEQFF.

The chain joins TRBV11-2 to TRBJ2-5; D could derive from TRBD1 or TRBD2 (5 bases each). CDR1 SGHAT and CDR2 FQNNGV come from the germline V gene. V was clipped by 3 bases and J by 2 bases, with 16 bases between them. The CDR3 consists of 16 residues. CDR3 sequence (DNA): TGTGCCAGCAGCTTTTTATCGGTAGAGGGGCAAGAGACCCAGTACTTC. Its translation is CASSFLSVEGQETQYF. Full variable domain (outside the CDR3, taken from reference TRBV11-2 and TRBJ2-5): EAGVAQSPRYKIIEKRQSVAFWCNPISGHATLYWYQQILGQGPKLLIQFQNNGVVDDSQLPKDRFSAERLKGVDSTLKIQPAKLEDSAVYLCASSFLSVEGQETQYFGPGTRLLVL.

This clonotype was seen many times. The rearrangement joins TRBV11-2 to TRBJ2-7; 8 bases are a match to TRBD2. In germline, CDR1 is SGHAT, CDR2 FQNNGV. V was clipped by 5 bases and J by 1 base; unmatched bases: 10. The CDR3 length is 16 residues. The CDR3 loop is CASSPKRTSRSYEQYF. CDR3 DNA: TGTGCCAGCAGCCCTAAAAGGACTAGCAGATCCTACGAGCAGTACTTC.

This clonotype occurred a few times. The CDR3 DNA follows: TGTGCCAGCAGGCCCGGGACAGGAAATTCACCCCTCCACTTT. Its protein is CASRPGTGNSPLHF. This sequence joins TRBV6-1 and TRBJ1-6, with 8 bases fitting TRBD1. The germline V gene encodes CDR1 MNHNS and CDR2 SASEGT. V was clipped by 6 bases and J by 7 bases; unmatched bases: 5. The CDR3 extends over 14 amino acids.

This clonotype was counted many times. In DNA form, the CDR3 reads TGTGCCAGCAGCCCTATTAGGGGGATCCAAGAGACCCAGTACTTC. Its protein is CASSPIRGIQETQYF. The V gene is TRBV7-8, the J gene TRBJ2-5; D is possibly TRBD1 (6 bases). Trimming removed 5 bases at V and 1 base at J, with 14 bases between. The CDR3 is 15 amino acids. CDR1 SGHVS and CDR2 FQNEAQ come from the germline V gene.

This clonotype was observed a few times. This sequence joins TRBV2 and TRBJ2-3; TRBD2 aligns across 11 bases. The CDR3 is made up of 16 amino acids. The V and J ends lost 4 bases and 1 base, in that order; junction bases with no gene match: 4. CDR1 SNHLY and CDR2 FYNNEI come from the germline V gene. The CDR3 nucleotides read TGTGCCAGCAGTGGGCTGACTAGCGGGGGCACAGATACGCAGTATTTT. Amino acid sequence: CASSGLTSGGTDTQYF.

This clonotype appeared a few times. A much larger clone is a single base away; this may be a read error. Here the CDR3 reads CASSQNRAANTEAFF. The CDR3 nucleotides are TGTGCCAGCAGCCAAAATCGGGCGGCGAACACTGAAGCTTTCTTT. The V call is TRBV3-1, the J call TRBJ1-1; D not certain. Looked up from germline, CDR1 is LGHDT and CDR2 is YNNKEL (reference sequence). Trimming removed 2 bases from V and 1 base from J, with 11 bases in between. This CDR3 region has 15 residues.

Concerning this clonotype: The junction departs from germline at one end; a sequencing error may be responsible. The CDR3 here is CVSSSWTVGGSPLHF. The CDR3 DNA is TGTGTCAGCAGCTCATGGACAGTTGGAGGATCACCCCTCCACTTT. The V call is TRBV6-1, the J call TRBJ1-6, with D perhaps matching TRBD1 (6 bases). Germline V gives CDR1 MNHNS, CDR2 SASEGT. The CDR3 is 15 amino acids.

This clonotype showed up many times. This chain joins TRBV12-3 or TRBV12-4 and TRBJ1-2; TRBD1 matches at 9 bases. The CDR3 is 15 residues long. J gave up 4 bases and V 6 bases, and 9 bases lay outside the gene matches. The chain's CDR3 is CASSRAGQGGYGYTF. DNA of the CDR3: TGTGCCAGCAGCCGCGCGGGACAGGGTGGCTATGGCTACACCTTC.

This clonotype was recorded a few times. This rearrangement joins TRBV20-1 to TRBJ2-7; 8 nucleotides agree with TRBD1. V shed 3 bases, J shed 5 bases, and the junction held 6 bases outside the gene matches. This CDR3 is 13 amino acids long. Germline CDR1 reads DFQATT; CDR2 reads SNEGSKA (reference sequence). CDR3 bases: TGCAGTGCTAGGAGGACAGGGATGGACGAGCAGTACTTC. This sequence encodes CSARRTGMDEQYF.

The chain is built from TRBV5-8 and TRBJ2-3, with D possibly being TRBD2 (5 bases). Germline V CDR1 and CDR2: SGHTS, YDEGEE. CDR3 length equals 16 residues. Trimming cost V 2 bases and J 0 bases, with 13 bases left between them. The CDR3 DNA reads as TGTGCCAGCAGCTTAAGGCGCGGGCAGAGCACAGATACGCAGTATTTT. As protein: CASSLRRGQSTDTQYF.

V usage is TRBV24-1 and J usage is TRBJ2-2; D gene unclear. The CDR3 loop spans 13 amino acids. Germline V CDR1 and CDR2: KGHDR, SFDVKD. V was clipped by 4 bases and J by 3 bases, with 5 bases between them. The CDR3 nucleotides read TGTGCCACCAGTGACATAGACACCGGGGAGCTGTTTTTT. It specifies CATSDIDTGELFF.

This clonotype was seen ten or more times. The CDR3 protein is CASSLDWTGGEQYV. CDR3 DNA: TGTGCCAGCAGTTTAGATTGGACAGGGGGAGAGCAGTACGTC. This chain links TRBV12-3 or TRBV12-4 with TRBJ2-7; 10 bases fit TRBD1. This CDR3 region has 14 residues. V shed 1 base, J shed 7 bases, and the junction held 4 bases outside the gene matches.

Points on this clonotype: A read error may be the cause here, since a much bigger clone is one base away. The rearrangement uses TRBV7-6 and TRBJ2-7; a possible D gene is TRBD2 (5 bases). The V and J ends lost 3 bases and 2 bases respectively, with 11 bases between them. The CDR3 is 14 amino acids. Germline V lookup: CDR1 SGHVS, CDR2 FNYEAQ. The CDR3 coding sequence is TGTGCCAGCAGCTTCTTCAGCGGCCCCTACGAGCAGTACGTC. Residues: CASSFFSGPYEQYV.

J is TRBJ1-1 and V is TRBV14; no firm D call. V was pared by 2 bases and J by 0 bases, with 13 bases between. CDR1 is SGHDN and CDR2 is FVKESK in the germline V gene. There are 16 residues in the CDR3. CDR3: CASSQLLFPLNTEAFF. Written as DNA, the CDR3 is TGTGCCAGCAGCCAACTCCTCTTTCCTTTGAACACTGAAGCTTTCTTT.